These 10 T cell receptor beta chains originate from one sample sequenced in a study of spatial heterogeneity in lung cancer. Specified time point: sample taken at primary tumor resection. Sequencing was performed on whole RNA extracted from tumor and nontumor lung tissue, or from frozen PBMC, and the material was left unsorted. Each CDR3 protein gets one entry after TCRdb re-called the 5' RACE reads with MiXCR. The data hold 20,000 to 25,000 distinct CDR3 sequences, with 3.5% to 5% observed a single time. The sample was PBMCs, taken at surgery. These receptors were collected from a male donor with early-stage non-small cell lung cancer.

This clonotype was found many times. At one of its ends the junction is not consistent with the germline gene, which may arise from a read error. The chain combines TRBV7-7 with TRBJ2-5, with D possibly being TRBD1 (5 bases). CDR3 length: 14 amino acids. Germline V gene lookup returns CDR1 SSHAT and CDR2 FNYEAQ (reference sequence). CDR3 sequence: CASSFRGGKETQYF. The CDR3 nucleotides are TGTGCTAGCAGCTTTAGGGGTGGGAAAGAGACCCAGTACTTC.

V gene TRBV20-1 combines with J gene TRBJ1-5, with 9 bases identical to TRBD1. Germline values: CDR1 DFQATT, CDR2 SNEGSKA (reference sequence). Trimming took 4 bases from V and 2 from J; bases not matched to a gene: 15. The CDR3 loop spans 18 amino acids. The CDR3 loop is CSAKGPGTGNWGNQPQHF. DNA for the CDR3: TGCAGTGCTAAAGGTCCCGGGACAGGGAATTGGGGCAATCAGCCCCAGCATTTT.

The sample holds many counts of this clonotype. The chain links TRBV5-1 to TRBJ1-2; 7 bases line up with TRBD1. Germline assignment: CDR1 SGHRS and CDR2 YFSETQ. J was trimmed by 4 bases and V by 4 bases; bases with no gene match: 4. The length of the CDR3 is 13 residues. The CDR3 sequence: CASSPGQSYGYTF. DNA of the CDR3: TGCGCCAGCAGCCCGGGACAGAGCTATGGCTACACCTTC.

The sample holds many counts of this clonotype. The J gene is TRBJ2-7, the V gene TRBV4-2, with TRBD2 identical over 14 bases. Germline V lookup: CDR1 LGHNA, CDR2 YNFKEQ. This CDR3 comprises 17 residues. J was trimmed by 4 bases and V by 2 bases; bases with no gene match: 7. DNA for the CDR3: TGTGCCAGCAGCCAAATCGGACTAGCGGGGGGAATATACGAGCAGTACTTC. Translation gives CASSQIGLAGGIYEQYF.

This clonotype has a count of ten or more. The chain joins TRBV7-2 to TRBJ1-2; D gene ambiguous. Trimming stripped 0 bases from V and 4 bases from J, with 15 bases between. The CDR3 spans 16 residues. The germline V gene has CDR1 SGHTA and CDR2 FQGNSA. CDR3 DNA sequence: TGTGCCAGCAGCTTAGCGGTAGGCTCCTCGGCCTATGGCTACACCTTC. It yields the protein CASSLAVGSSAYGYTF.

This clonotype appeared many times. The rearrangement uses TRBV7-9 and TRBJ2-7; tentative D call: TRBD2 (6 bases). This CDR3 has 14 amino acids. V dropped 8 bases and J dropped 0 bases, with 14 bases sitting between them. Germline CDR1 reads SEHNR; CDR2 reads FQNEAQ (reference sequence). DNA of the CDR3: TGTGCCAGCGGCGGGACCGCCAGCTCCTACGAGCAGTACTTC. It codes for CASGGTASSYEQYF. The whole variable domain, remainder taken from reference TRBV7-9 and TRBJ2-7, is DTGVSQNPRHKITKRGQNVTFRCDPISEHNRLYWYRQTLGQGPEFLTYFQNEAQLEKSRLLSDRFSAERPKGSFSTLEIQRTEQGDSAMYLCASGGTASSYEQYFGPGTRLTVT.

This clonotype was observed many times. The chain uses TRBV5-6 and TRBJ2-3, with D unresolved. The ends were cut back, 2 bases at V and 1 base at J, with 8 bases in the middle. Germline V gene data show CDR1 as SGHDT and CDR2 as YYEEEE. The CDR3 totals 14 residues. CDR3 sequence reads: CASSFTARTDTQYF. For the CDR3, the DNA is TGTGCCAGCAGCTTTACAGCACGCACAGATACGCAGTATTTT. The variable domain in full, completed from reference TRBV5-6 and TRBJ2-3, reads DAGVTQSPTHLIKTRGQQVTLRCSPKSGHDTVSWYQQALGQGPQFIFQYYEEEERQRGNFPDRFSGHQFPNYSSELNVNALLLGDSALYLCASSFTARTDTQYFGPGTRLTVL.

This clonotype came up many times. The CDR3 is CASTPGGRSTDTQYF. For the CDR3, the DNA is TGTGCCAGCACTCCCGGGGGGCGGAGCACAGATACGCAGTATTTT. V gene TRBV6-6 combines with J gene TRBJ2-3; possible D gene TRBD2, 7 bases. The CDR3 runs 15 residues. V was trimmed by 7 bases and J by 0 bases, leaving 14 bases between them. Germline V gene lookup returns CDR1 MNHNY and CDR2 SVGAGI (reference sequence).

This sequence joins TRBV3-1 and TRBJ2-2, with 9 bases matching TRBD2. V lost 4 bases and J lost 4; bases outside the gene matches: 7. Per the germline V gene, CDR1 is LGHDT and CDR2 is YNNKEL (reference sequence). The CDR3 has 16 amino acids. The CDR3 sequence: CASSRGLASRTGELFF. The CDR3 nucleotides are TGTGCCAGCAGCCGAGGACTAGCGAGTCGCACCGGGGAGCTGTTTTTT.

In this sample, this clonotype turned up many times. The V and J genes are TRBV7-9 and TRBJ2-7, with D perhaps TRBD2 (7 bases). The germline V gene has CDR1 SEHNR and CDR2 FQNEAQ (reference sequence). This CDR3 is built from 15 residues. Trimming stripped 2 bases from V and 2 bases from J, with 13 bases between. The CDR3 DNA reads TGTGCCAGCAGCTTAAACGGGGGGCCTACCTACGAGCAGTACTTC. Amino acid sequence: CASSLNGGPTYEQYF.